This section outlines one TCR beta chain sequence together with its context. The specificity of this receptor is unknown. Per-base qualities were not stored, and no clone one base away is much larger. Library creation used the immunoSEQ multiplex PCR assay. TCRdb took over this immuneACCESS table, retaining in-frame rearrangements with V and J assigned. Such tables are incomplete; in checked studies, under half of the missing clones stem from an unresolved V gene, and the remainder is unexplained. The sample table shows some 66,000 clones, and roughly 85% are seen once. The ten largest clones capture over 4.5% of the sample. Measured from the cysteine to the phenylalanine, the CDR3 is 13 residues long. Only the CDR3 portion is preserved as DNA: 39 bases, with reading frame beginning at the first base. CDR1 and CDR2 were assigned from the germline V gene as SNHLY and FYNNEI. V is clipped by 5 bases and J by 5 bases, and the sequence between their germline boundaries is 10 bases long.

These data come from a study of control samples from healthy donors and cancer patients (dated by TCRdb to 2019 to 2021). The TCR sequence derives from a man aged 35 to 55 in good health. Material for sequencing was blood. Recombination connected TRBV2 to TRBJ2-1, and the D gene may be TRBD2, 6 bases matching. The CDR3 reads CASSTERDNEQFF. The bases are TGTGCCAGCAGTACTGAGCGGGACAATGAGCAGTTCTTC.